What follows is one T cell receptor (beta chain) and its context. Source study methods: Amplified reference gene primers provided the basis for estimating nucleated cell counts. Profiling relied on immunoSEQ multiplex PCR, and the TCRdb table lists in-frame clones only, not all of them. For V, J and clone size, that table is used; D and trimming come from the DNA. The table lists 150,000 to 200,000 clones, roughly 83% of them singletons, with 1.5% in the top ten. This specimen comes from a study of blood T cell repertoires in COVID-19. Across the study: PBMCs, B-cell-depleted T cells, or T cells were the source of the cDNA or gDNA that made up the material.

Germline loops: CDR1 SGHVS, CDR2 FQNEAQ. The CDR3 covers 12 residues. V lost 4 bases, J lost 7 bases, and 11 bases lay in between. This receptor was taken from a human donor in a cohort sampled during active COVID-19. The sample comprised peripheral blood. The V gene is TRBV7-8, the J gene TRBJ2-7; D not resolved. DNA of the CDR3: TGTGCCAGCAGCTCCCTAGATAGAGAGCAGTACTTC. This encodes CASSSLDREQYF.